This T cell receptor beta chain was sequenced in a study of shared clonotypes between healthy human individuals. For every subset, genomic DNA was evenly distributed across several immunoSEQ plates. Libraries were prepared by immunoSEQ multiplex PCR; TCRdb keeps only in-frame clonotypes and omits some of them. The sample lists approximately 2.5 million clones, approximately 93% seen once, with 0.36% in the top ten. Those who donated were healthy HIV-negative adults, with no recent acute infections or vaccinations reported. The V segment lost 6 bases and the J segment 4 bases; nucleotides outside the gene matches: 7. Germline CDR1 SNHLY, CDR2 FYNNEI. The CDR3 length is 15 residues.

V usage is TRBV2 and J usage is TRBJ2-3; TRBD2 aligns across 10 bases. This clonotype was sampled from a man between 18 and 29 years old in good health. Some clones in this sample may be carry-over from other donors' samples. The sample consisted of naive CD4+ T cells from PBMCs. Subset noted: CD45RA+ positively selected. CDR3 residues: CASRPLAGLADTQYF. The CDR3 DNA reads as TGTGCCAGCAGGCCACTAGCGGGACTCGCAGATACGCAGTATTTT.